Each of the 32 T cell receptor beta chains below was sequenced from the same sample in a study of cytomegalovirus exposure and HLA in healthy donors (dated by TCRdb to about 2017). Libraries were prepared through the immunoSEQ multiplex PCR assay. The multiplex PCR relied on a mix of 60 forward primers for TCR Vbeta segments and 13 reverse primers for TCR Jbeta segments. TCRdb took this table from immuneACCESS and kept in-frame rearrangements with V and J called. Such tables lack part of the clones; where checked against another copy, unresolved V genes explain under half of the gap, and the rest is unexplained. For this sample the table gives 150,000 to 200,000 clones, of which approximately 65% were detected only once. Roughly 2.9% of the sample comes from the top ten. Sequencing was performed on PBMCs. The receptors derive from a man aged 35 to 55 in good health and CMV-seronegative.

In this sample, this clone turned up once. This chain joins TRBV10-3 and TRBJ2-3; TRBD2 matches at 8 bases. The V gene's germline CDR1 is ENHRY and CDR2 SYGVKD. J gave up 1 base and V 7 bases, and 4 bases lay outside the gene matches. This CDR3 contains 14 residues. Here the CDR3 reads CAITPGGGTDTQYF. The CDR3 bases are TGTGCCATCACACCGGGGGGGGGCACAGATACGCAGTATTTT.

This chain uses TRBV19 with TRBJ1-5; no reliable D call. The CDR3 extends over 15 amino acids. V was shortened by 3 bases and J by 1 base, with 10 bases between the two germline ends. Germline CDR1 and CDR2: LNHDA and SQIVND (reference sequence). This chain's CDR3 is CASSIRGTSNQPQHF. CDR3 bases: TGTGCCAGTAGTATCAGAGGTACGAGCAATCAGCCCCAGCATTTT.

This clone occurred a few times. The chain recombines TRBV27 with TRBJ2-3; TRBD2 aligns across 8 bases. Germline trimming cut 5 bases from V and 4 bases from J; bases unmatched to any gene: 11. The CDR3 extends over 16 amino acids. Germline V CDR1 and CDR2: MNHEY, SMNVEV (reference sequence). The CDR3 sequence is CASSTYVAGGADTQYF. The CDR3 bases are TGTGCCAGCAGTACGTATGTGGCGGGGGGAGCAGATACGCAGTATTTT.

This clone was seen only a few times. The V and J genes are TRBV29-1 and TRBJ2-7; D perhaps matches TRBD1 (5 bases). In germline, CDR1 is SQVTM, CDR2 ANQGSEA. The CDR3 totals 12 residues. V lost 1 base and J lost 7, with 11 bases in between. The CDR3 here is CSVEGTPAEQYF. The DNA of the CDR3 is TGCAGCGTTGAAGGGACACCCGCGGAGCAGTACTTC.

The chain uses TRBV7-9 and TRBJ2-7, with 8 positions matching TRBD1. CDR3 length: 14 residues. Germline trimming cut 5 bases from V and 4 bases from J; bases unmatched to any gene: 7. Germline V CDR1 and CDR2: SEHNR, FQNEAQ (reference sequence). The chain's CDR3 is CASSRRTGGYEQYF. The CDR3 coding sequence is TGTGCCAGCAGCCGCCGAACAGGGGGTTACGAGCAGTACTTC.

CDR3 loop: CASSDQGQTQYF. For the CDR3, the DNA is TGTGCCAGCAGTGACCAGGGCCAGACCCAGTACTTC. V is TRBV2 and J is TRBJ2-5, with D possibly matching TRBD1 (5 bases). The V gene's germline CDR1 is SNHLY and CDR2 FYNNEI. The CDR3 loop spans 12 amino acids. V was pared by 3 bases and J by 6 bases, with 8 bases between.

The genes are TRBV30 and TRBJ1-2; D call uncertain. From germline, CDR1 is GTSNPN and CDR2 SVGIG (reference sequence). The V and J ends lost 3 bases and 0 bases respectively, with 11 bases between them. The CDR3 runs 14 residues. In DNA form, the CDR3 reads TGTGCCTGGAGCCTGGCGGCCGCTAACTATGGCTACACCTTC. This gives the protein CAWSLAAANYGYTF.

This clone appeared a few times. V gene TRBV5-4 combines with J gene TRBJ1-2; unclear D gene. The CDR3 is made up of 12 amino acids. Germline V gene lookup returns CDR1 SGHNT and CDR2 YYREEE (reference sequence). V lost 3 bases and J 1 base, leaving 4 bases between the germline ends. The CDR3 sequence is CASSSDNYGYTF. The CDR3 nucleotides are TGTGCCAGCAGCTCAGATAACTATGGCTACACCTTC.

This clone was counted once. As DNA, the CDR3 is TGTGCCAGCAGCCCGGGAGAGGGATACACAGATACGCAGTATTTT. Translated: CASSPGEGYTDTQYF. The chain couples TRBV9 to TRBJ2-3; the D gene is possibly TRBD2 (6 bases). This CDR3 region has 15 residues. From germline, CDR1 is SGDLS and CDR2 YYNGEE. Trimming removed 4 bases at V and 2 bases at J, with 14 bases between.

There are a few counts of this clone. The genes are TRBV6-5 and TRBJ1-1; 11 bases are shared with TRBD1. CDR1 and CDR2 (germline): MNHEY, SVGAGI. The trim removed 2 bases at V and 4 bases at J, leaving 0 bases unmatched. CDR3 length: 14 amino acids. The CDR3, as DNA: TGTGCCAGCAGTTACGGGACAGGGGGCACTGAAGCTTTCTTT. It yields the protein CASSYGTGGTEAFF.

V usage is TRBV30 and J usage is TRBJ1-1; a weak D match, TRBD1 (5 bases). CDR1 and CDR2 (germline): GTSNPN, SVGIG (reference sequence). This CDR3 has 15 amino acids. V was trimmed by 0 bases and J by 2 bases, leaving 13 bases between them. CDR3 in DNA: TGTGCCTGGAGTGTACGAAGCGGGGGTAACACTGAAGCTTTCTTT. This encodes CAWSVRSGGNTEAFF.

V gene TRBV5-1 combines with J gene TRBJ2-5; 8 nucleotides align to TRBD1. The germline V gene has CDR1 SGHRS and CDR2 YFSETQ. Trimming removed 3 bases from V and 3 bases from J; junction bases left unmatched: 10. This CDR3 comprises 16 residues. The DNA for the CDR3 is TGCGCCAGCAGCTCCGGGACAGGTTATGCCGAAGAGACCCAGTACTTC. Its translation: CASSSGTGYAEETQYF. Complete variable domain (other parts from reference TRBV5-1 and TRBJ2-5): KAGVTQTPRYLIKTRGQQVTLSCSPISGHRSVSWYQQTPGQGLQFLFEYFSETQRNKGNFPGRFSGRQFSNSRSEMNVSTLELGDSALYLCASSSGTGYAEETQYFGPGTRLLVL.

The J gene is TRBJ2-5, the V gene TRBV29-1; no reliable D call. The V end lost 0 bases, the J end lost 4 bases, and 9 bases lay between the germline ends. This CDR3 is 13 amino acids long. Germline loops: CDR1 SQVTM, CDR2 ANQGSEA. CDR3 sequence (DNA): TGCAGCGTTGAAGAAGGCGGTACAGAGACCCAGTACTTC. Translated, it gives CSVEEGGTETQYF.

This rearrangement joins TRBV4-1 to TRBJ2-7; D is possibly TRBD2 (6 bases). The CDR3 length is 14 residues. Germline CDR1 reads MGHRA; CDR2 reads YSYEKL. V was cut by 4 bases and J by 3 bases, with 13 bases left in between. The CDR3 spells CASSREARHYEQYF. The CDR3 DNA is TGCGCCAGCAGCCGGGAGGCAAGACACTACGAGCAGTACTTC.

This chain uses TRBV19 with TRBJ1-1; 8 bases agree with TRBD1. V was pared by 7 bases and J by 4 bases, with 8 bases of the junction left unmatched. This CDR3 contains 14 residues. Germline CDR1 and CDR2: LNHDA and SQIVND (reference sequence). The CDR3, as DNA: TGTGCCAGTACCCTACAGGGGGTGGGCACTGAAGCTTTCTTT. This gives the protein CASTLQGVGTEAFF.

This clone was seen only a few times. This chain uses TRBV18 with TRBJ1-6; 7 bases align to TRBD1. The germline V gene encodes CDR1 KGHSH and CDR2 LQKENI. There are 14 residues in the CDR3. Trimming at V came to 3 bases and at J to 10 bases, leaving 6 bases not matched to a gene. CDR3 residues: CASSPNRGESPLHF. The CDR3 nucleotides are TGTGCCAGCTCACCGAACAGGGGTGAATCACCCCTCCACTTT.

The CDR3 spells CASSPTTDTQYF. Written as DNA, the CDR3 is TGTGCCAGCAGCCCCACTACAGATACGCAGTATTTT. V gene TRBV11-3 combines with J gene TRBJ2-3, with D uncertain. V was pared by 5 bases and J by 3 bases, with 6 bases between. Germline CDR1 reads SGHNT; CDR2 reads YENEEA. This CDR3 region has 12 residues. Looking up the rest from reference TRBV11-3 and TRBJ2-3 gives the full variable domain: EAGVVQSPRYKIIEKKQPVAFWCNPISGHNTLYWYLQNLGQGPELLIRYENEEAVDDSQLPKDRFSAERLKGVDSTLKIQPAELGDSAVYLCASSPTTDTQYFGPGTRLTVL.

This clone was counted between two and nine times. The chain couples TRBV7-7 to TRBJ2-5, with a tentative D call TRBD1 (5 bases). Trimming left V 3 bases short and J 5 bases short, with 16 bases between. CDR1 is SSHAT and CDR2 is FNYEAQ in the germline V gene (reference sequence). This CDR3 is 15 amino acids long. CDR3 sequence: CASSLAGRAGETQYF. The CDR3, as DNA: TGTGCCAGCAGCTTGGCTGGCAGGGCAGGGGAGACCCAGTACTTC. Full variable domain (outside the CDR3, taken from reference TRBV7-7 and TRBJ2-5): GAGVSQSPRYKVTKRGQDVTLRCDPISSHATLYWYQQALGQGPEFLTYFNYEAQPDKSGLPSDRFSAERPEGSISTLTIQRTEQRDSAMYRCASSLAGRAGETQYFGPGTRLLVL.

The chain employs TRBV21-1 and TRBJ2-7; TRBD1 is the table's D call, not checked against the DNA. TRBV21-1 is termed a pseudogene. This CDR3 is built from 16 residues. For the CDR3, the DNA is TGTGCCAGCAGCAAACCGGGACAGGTACCCTCCTACGAGCAGTACTTC. It codes for CASSKPGQVPSYEQYF.

The chain employs TRBV9 and TRBJ2-5; TRBD2 matches at 8 bases. The CDR3 spans 14 residues. CDR1 is SGDLS and CDR2 is YYNGEE in the germline V gene. V lost 4 bases and J lost 2; bases outside the gene matches: 4. DNA for the CDR3: TGTGCCAGCAGCCGGGGGGGAAGGCAAGAGACCCAGTACTTC. This encodes CASSRGGRQETQYF.

J is TRBJ2-6 and V is TRBV7-9; TRBD1 matches at 7 bases. The CDR3 totals 15 residues. Trimming removed 5 bases from V and 14 bases from J; junction bases left unmatched: 15. Germline V CDR1 and CDR2: SEHNR, FQNEAQ (reference sequence). For the CDR3, the DNA is TGTGCCAGCAGCCACCTGGCGGCACAGGGGCCTTTCCTGACTTTC. Its protein product is CASSHLAAQGPFLTF.

The chain couples TRBV5-1 to TRBJ1-1; 8 nucleotides agree with TRBD1. The CDR3 is made up of 15 amino acids. V lost 4 bases and J lost 3; bases outside the gene matches: 8. Germline values: CDR1 SGHRS, CDR2 YFSETQ. CDR3 sequence (DNA): TGCGCCAGCAGCCGTCGGACAGGGAAGGACACTGAAGCTTTCTTT. Its translation is CASSRRTGKDTEAFF.

This clone was counted between two and nine times. The chain has TRBV4-2 and TRBJ2-1; D is perhaps TRBD2 (6 bases). In germline, CDR1 is LGHNA, CDR2 YNFKEQ. Trimming shortened V by 3 bases and J by 0 bases, and 21 bases separated the two germline ends. The CDR3 length is 19 residues. DNA of the CDR3: TGTGCCAGCAGCCAGAGCCCTGGGGCGGGACCGACCTCCTACAATGAGCAGTTCTTC. Translation: CASSQSPGAGPTSYNEQFF.

In its sample, this clone was seen once. The CDR3 is CSVTDTGELFF. Here the CDR3 DNA reads TGCAGCGTTACGGACACCGGGGAGCTGTTTTTT. The chain employs TRBV29-1 and TRBJ2-2; D unresolved. Germline CDR1 SQVTM, CDR2 ANQGSEA. This CDR3 is 11 amino acids long. V was trimmed by 5 bases and J by 3 bases, leaving 4 bases between them.

This rearrangement joins TRBV5-4 to TRBJ2-1, with D hard to call. V lost 0 bases and J 8 bases, leaving 9 bases between the germline ends. This CDR3 is built from 13 residues. Germline CDR1 reads SGHNT; CDR2 reads YYREEE (reference sequence). The CDR3, as DNA: TGTGCCAGCAGCTTGGTGCAGGCCGATGAGCAGTTCTTC. Encoded protein: CASSLVQADEQFF.

The gene calls are TRBV10-3 and TRBJ2-3; D may be TRBD2 (6 bases). Germline CDR1 ENHRY, CDR2 SYGVKD. CDR3 length: 14 amino acids. The V gene lost 8 bases and the J gene lost 2 bases, with 14 bases spanning the gap. In DNA, the CDR3 is TGTGCCATCCACGCGGGGTCGTCCACAGATACGCAGTATTTT. As protein: CAIHAGSSTDTQYF.

The chain recombines TRBV6-4 with TRBJ2-5, with D tentatively TRBD2 (6 bases). Germline CDR1 is MRHNA and CDR2 is SNTAGT. Between the trimmed V and J ends, which lost 2 bases and 4 bases, there was a span of 11 bases. The CDR3 has 14 amino acids. The CDR3: CASSDQGGRETQYF. CDR3 nucleotides: TGTGCCAGCAGTGACCAGGGAGGTCGAGAGACCCAGTACTTC.

The V and J genes are TRBV7-3 and TRBJ2-7; 7 positions match TRBD2. This CDR3 region has 14 residues. V was clipped by 4 bases and J by 2 bases; unmatched bases: 5. Germline V gene lookup returns CDR1 SGHTA and CDR2 FQGTGA. CDR3 residues: CASSSLAGPYEQYF. Written as DNA, the CDR3 is TGTGCCAGCAGCTCCTTAGCGGGCCCCTACGAGCAGTACTTC.

V usage is TRBV6-1 and J usage is TRBJ1-4; TRBD1 matches 9 bases. The germline V gene has CDR1 MNHNS and CDR2 SASEGT. The trim removed 8 bases at V and 8 bases at J, leaving 6 bases unmatched. The CDR3 spans 13 residues. The CDR3 reads CASGGGQGEKLFF. The CDR3 nucleotides are TGTGCCAGCGGCGGGGGACAGGGCGAAAAACTGTTTTTT.

In its sample, this clone was seen a few times. V and J are TRBV7-2 and TRBJ2-2; no definite D call. The CDR3 contains 16 residues. Germline values: CDR1 SGHTA, CDR2 FQGNSA. The ends were cut back, 1 base at V and 4 bases at J, with 13 bases in the middle. As DNA, the CDR3 is TGTGCCAGCAGCTTAGTTTTGGGCCTGGGCACCGGGGAGCTGTTTTTT. This encodes CASSLVLGLGTGELFF. The whole variable domain, remainder taken from reference TRBV7-2 and TRBJ2-2, is GAGVSQSPSNKVTEKGKDVELRCDPISGHTALYWYRQSLGQGLEFLIYFQGNSAPDKSGLPSDRFSAERTGGSVSTLTIQRTQQEDSAVYLCASSLVLGLGTGELFFGEGSRLTVL.

The gene calls are TRBV28 and TRBJ1-2; maybe TRBD1 (5 bases). V was shortened by 2 bases and J by 4 bases, with 17 bases between the two germline ends. The length of the CDR3 is 16 residues. Germline loops: CDR1 MDHEN, CDR2 SYDVKM. The CDR3 region is CASSLGRGKSSYGYTF. In DNA, the CDR3 is TGTGCCAGCAGTTTAGGAAGGGGAAAAAGTAGCTATGGCTACACCTTC.

This clone was detected a few times. The rearrangement uses TRBV7-9 and TRBJ2-1; TRBD2 matches 8 bases. Germline assignment: CDR1 SEHNR and CDR2 FQNEAQ (reference sequence). With V trimmed by 5 bases and J by 7 bases, 4 bases remained unmatched. CDR3 length: 13 amino acids. CDR3 nucleotide sequence: TGTGCCAGCAGCGAGGGACTAGTTAATGAGCAGTTCTTC. Translating it yields CASSEGLVNEQFF. Looking up the rest from reference TRBV7-9 and TRBJ2-1 gives the full variable domain: DTGVSQNPRHKITKRGQNVTFRCDPISEHNRLYWYRQTLGQGPEFLTYFQNEAQLEKSRLLSDRFSAERPKGSFSTLEIQRTEQGDSAMYLCASSEGLVNEQFFGPGTRLTVL.